One sample yielded the 19 T cell receptor beta chains listed below, sequenced in a study of spatial heterogeneity in lung cancer (dated by TCRdb to about 2019). The library was built by means of 5' RACE. The data were produced on a NextSeq 500. The public reads were reanalyzed by TCRdb: fastp trimming at Q25, MiXCR alignment, in-frame beta chains only. Entries are consolidated by CDR3 protein sequence, retaining the most common genes and DNA. The sample yields roughly 39,000 distinct CDR3 sequences; 6.5% to 9% were counted once. The ten largest clones add up to around 30% of the sample. According to the study, the label for this sample's time point signals: sample taken at primary tumor resection. The sequencing here drew on PBMCs, taken at surgery. These receptors were obtained from a male donor with early-stage non-small cell lung cancer.

In the case of this clonotype: A read error may produce the germline difference seen at one junction end. This chain joins TRBV7-7 and TRBJ2-5; D ambiguous. CDR3 length: 15 residues. Germline assignment: CDR1 SSHAT and CDR2 FNYEAQ (reference sequence). The DNA of the CDR3 is TGTGCTAGCAGCTTAGGCGGAGCGCCCCAAGAGACCCAGTACTTC. It yields the protein CASSLGGAPQETQYF.

This rearrangement joins TRBV5-1 to TRBJ2-2, with no clear D. Germline CDR1 SGHRS, CDR2 YFSETQ. The ends were cut back, 0 bases at V and 5 bases at J, with 8 bases in the middle. The CDR3 totals 14 residues. The CDR3 here is CASSLGVGTGELFF. The CDR3 DNA is TGCGCCAGCAGCTTGGGTGTTGGGACCGGGGAGCTGTTTTTT.

The chain links TRBV9 to TRBJ2-1; no definite D call. The CDR3 contains 14 residues. Trimming cost V 5 bases and J 0 bases, with 9 bases left between them. The germline V gene encodes CDR1 SGDLS and CDR2 YYNGEE. The CDR3 DNA follows: TGTGCCAGCAGTGGGCGTAGCTCCTACAATGAGCAGTTCTTC. Its translation: CASSGRSSYNEQFF.

This clonotype has just a few counts. This chain uses TRBV18 with TRBJ1-1; D not certain. V lost 4 bases and J lost 6, with 12 bases in between. Germline V gives CDR1 KGHSH, CDR2 LQKENI. There are 13 residues in the CDR3. The CDR3 loop is CASSQTDKPEAFF. The CDR3, as DNA: TGTGCCAGCTCACAGACCGACAAGCCTGAAGCTTTCTTT.

This clonotype was detected only a few times. The chain joins TRBV6-2 or TRBV6-3 to TRBJ2-1; TRBD2 is a possible D gene (6 bases). CDR3 size: 14 residues. Per germline, CDR1 MNHEY and CDR2 SVGEGT. The V and J ends lost 0 bases and 7 bases respectively, with 10 bases between them. The CDR3 reads CASSYSRLVNEQFF. The DNA for the CDR3 is TGTGCCAGCAGTTACTCACGACTAGTAAATGAGCAGTTCTTC.

A remark on this clonotype: Sequence at one end of the junction differs from germline and may be a read error. The chain uses TRBV20-1 and TRBJ1-1, with 7 bases identical to TRBD1. Germline V lookup: CDR1 DFQATT, CDR2 SNEGSKA (reference sequence). This CDR3 comprises 16 residues. The CDR3 spells CSATDREHGRSTVAFF. The CDR3 coding sequence is TGCAGTGCTACCGACAGGGAACATGGTAGGAGCACTGTAGCTTTCTTT.

This clonotype was found a few times. The chain carries TRBV20-1 and TRBJ2-1; 7 nucleotides agree with TRBD2. Germline V gives CDR1 DFQATT, CDR2 SNEGSKA (reference sequence). This CDR3 region has 13 residues. The V segment lost 0 bases and the J segment 9 bases; nucleotides outside the gene matches: 5. The CDR3 loop is CSARDSSGTEQFF. The CDR3 region has the DNA TGCAGTGCTAGAGATAGCAGCGGGACTGAGCAGTTCTTC.

This clonotype has at least ten counts. The rearrangement uses TRBV20-1 and TRBJ2-2, with D maybe TRBD2 (6 bases). The CDR3 runs to 15 residues. Germline V lookup: CDR1 DFQATT, CDR2 SNEGSKA (reference sequence). The germline V and J ends were trimmed by 2 bases and 4 bases, with 14 bases remaining between them. CDR3 nucleotide sequence: TGCAGTGCTAGAAGGACGGGAGTGACCACCGGGGAGCTGTTTTTT. Translation gives CSARRTGVTTGELFF.

The chain couples TRBV19 to TRBJ1-4; D is unresolved. Germline V lookup: CDR1 LNHDA, CDR2 SQIVND (reference sequence). The CDR3 spans 14 residues. V lost 3 bases, J lost 5 bases, and 10 bases lay in between. For the CDR3, the DNA is TGTGCCAGTAGTATGACGGTTTCAAATGAAAAACTGTTTTTT. Translated, it gives CASSMTVSNEKLFF.

This clonotype was recorded at least ten times. The chain has TRBV4-1 and TRBJ2-2, with 7 positions matching TRBD1. In germline, CDR1 is MGHRA, CDR2 YSYEKL. The J segment lost 1 base and the V segment lost 2 bases, leaving 10 bases of the junction unmatched. The CDR3 sequence is 18 residues long. As DNA, the CDR3 is TGCGCCAGCAGCCAATCACCCCCGGGACAGCTGAACACCGGGGAGCTGTTTTTT. Translated: CASSQSPPGQLNTGELFF.

The chain is built from TRBV11-3 and TRBJ1-1, with 7 bases identical to TRBD1. Germline loops: CDR1 SGHNT, CDR2 YENEEA. The CDR3 extends over 14 amino acids. After removal of 3 bases from V and 3 bases from J, the junction contained 4 bases not matched to a gene. The CDR3, as DNA: TGTGCCAGCAGCTTGACAGGGTGGGACACTGAAGCTTTCTTT. Protein: CASSLTGWDTEAFF.

The chain is built from TRBV30 and TRBJ2-7, with no clear D. Deletions cut 5 bases from V and 1 base from J, with 6 bases between. Germline values: CDR1 GTSNPN, CDR2 SVGIG (reference sequence). The CDR3 spans 11 residues. Written as DNA, the CDR3 is TGTGCCTGGGCTAGATCCTACGAGCAGTACTTC. As protein: CAWARSYEQYF.

This clonotype was seen repeatedly, ten times or more. The V gene is TRBV4-2, the J gene TRBJ2-7; 7 bases are shared with TRBD1. The CDR3 consists of 15 residues. Germline trimming cut 3 bases from V and 5 bases from J; bases unmatched to any gene: 10. Germline V gene lookup returns CDR1 LGHNA and CDR2 YNFKEQ. In DNA, the CDR3 is TGTGCCAGCAGCCAGGAGCTGGGGACAGCCCACGAGCAGTACTTC. Translated: CASSQELGTAHEQYF.

The table lists this clonotype with many counts. This chain joins TRBV7-2 and TRBJ1-1, with D possibly TRBD1 on 6 matching bases. The V gene's germline CDR1 is SGHTA and CDR2 FQGNSA. The CDR3 has 16 residues. V was pared by 5 bases and J by 2 bases, with 18 bases between. This CDR3 is CASSPRLRGYNTEAFF. In DNA, the CDR3 is TGTGCCAGCAGCCCTCGGTTGAGGGGGTACAACACTGAAGCTTTCTTT.

This clonotype was detected ten times or more. The chain is built from TRBV7-3 and TRBJ1-6, with unresolved D. Looked up from germline, CDR1 is SGHTA and CDR2 is FQGTGA. Trimming shortened V by 2 bases and J by 5 bases, and 10 bases separated the two germline ends. There are 15 residues in the CDR3. The CDR3, as DNA: TGTGCCAGCAGCTTATCCGGGCAGAATAATTCACCCCTCCACTTT. Translated, it gives CASSLSGQNNSPLHF.

In its sample, this clonotype was seen many times. The V call is TRBV11-2, the J call TRBJ2-7; no firm D call. Trimming pared 5 bases from V and 2 bases from J, leaving 7 bases between. The CDR3 covers 12 residues. The germline gives CDR1 SGHAT, CDR2 FQNNGV. CDR3: CASSRVTYEQYF. For the CDR3, the DNA is TGTGCCAGCAGCCGGGTCACCTACGAGCAGTACTTC.

This clonotype was detected many times. CDR3 region: CSVEANSWTLPPASGEAFF. The DNA for the CDR3 is TGCAGCGTTGAAGCAAATTCATGGACCCTCCCACCCGCCAGTGGCGAAGCTTTCTTT. This chain joins TRBV29-1 and TRBJ1-1; D unresolved. This CDR3 has 19 residues. Germline CDR1 and CDR2: SQVTM and ANQGSEA. The V end was cut by 1 base, the J end by 8 bases, with 32 bases between.

Concerning this clonotype: One end of the junction does not line up with germline, which may come from a read error. The CDR3 DNA is TGTGCCAGCAGCGTAACGAGTGGTGGCACCGGGGAGCTGTTTTTT. Translated: CASSVTSGGTGELFF. This rearrangement joins TRBV7-3 to TRBJ2-2; D call uncertain. The CDR3 extends over 15 amino acids. Germline V gene lookup returns CDR1 SGHTA and CDR2 FQGTGA.

The CDR3 sequence: CSASPGPYGYTF. The CDR3 nucleotides read TGCAGTGCTAGTCCCGGGCCGTATGGCTACACCTTC. The chain is built from TRBV20-1 and TRBJ1-2; D not certain. Germline assignment: CDR1 DFQATT and CDR2 SNEGSKA (reference sequence). The CDR3 runs 12 residues. V lost 3 bases to trimming and J lost 5 bases, with 10 bases between them.